The rows below give T cell receptor beta chains drawn from one sample of a study of blood T cell repertoires in COVID-19. The repertoire was sequenced with immunoSEQ multiplex PCR; TCRdb's copy has only in-frame clones and lacks some. The sample shows approximately 100,000 clones, roughly 85% of them seen only once. The sequenced material came from peripheral blood. These TCRs come from a woman aged 70-85 years with active or convalescent COVID-19. The CDR3 runs from the conserved cysteine through the conserved F or W. Each record gives: CDR3 DNA, CDR3 protein, CDR3 length, clone size, V gene, D gene, J gene. A D gene is named only where the DNA matches it firmly. Some rows mark clone size as missing; the rest say once, few, many or name a class of expanded clone.

TGTGCCAGCTCACCCCTTATGGGGGCCTCCTACGAGCAGTACTTC,CASSPLMGASYEQYF,15,-,TRBV18,-,TRBJ2-7
TGCAGTGTGGGGGGGGACTATGGCTACACCTTC,CSVGGDYGYTF,11,-,TRBV20-1,-,TRBJ1-2
TGTGCCACCAGTGAAACCGGGACAGCGAGCTCCTACGAGCAGTACTTC,CATSETGTASSYEQYF,16,-,TRBV24-1,TRBD1,TRBJ2-7
TGTGCCAGCAGCTTAGGCCCGTCCCGGAGCTCCTACGAGCAGTACTTC,CASSLGPSRSSYEQYF,16,-,TRBV7-8,-,TRBJ2-7
TGCGCCAGCAACCTACAGGGGGCGAACGAGCAGTACTTC,CASNLQGANEQYF,13,-,TRBV5-1,TRBD1,TRBJ2-7
TGTGCCAGCAGCTTGGGACTAGCGGGCACAGATACGCAGTATTTT,CASSLGLAGTDTQYF,15,-,TRBV5-4,TRBD2,TRBJ2-3
TGTGCCAGCAGCCAAGACAGGGGTGGTGTACAGTACTTC,CASSQDRGGVQYF,13,few,TRBV7-8,TRBD1,TRBJ2-5
TGTGCCAGCAGCTTGGGCAGGAATAATTCACCCCTCCACTTT,CASSLGRNNSPLHF,14,few,TRBV5-4,-,TRBJ1-6
TGCGCCAGCAGGGATACGGGGACAGGGAGCTATGGCTACACCTTC,CASRDTGTGSYGYTF,15,-,TRBV5-1,TRBD1,TRBJ1-2
TGTGCCAGCAGTGAAGGGGGACAGCCTTATCAGCCCCAGCATTTT,CASSEGGQPYQPQHF,15,-,TRBV6-1,TRBD1,TRBJ1-5
TGTGCCAGCAGCGTAGCTAGCGGGAGAACAGATACGCAGTATTTT,CASSVASGRTDTQYF,15,-,TRBV9,TRBD2,TRBJ2-3
TGTGCCAGCAGCCAAGGGACAGAGAACACTGAAGCTTTCTTT,CASSQGTENTEAFF,14,few,TRBV3-1/TRBV3-2,-,TRBJ1-1
TGTGCCAGCAGCCCCTTCGGAGGGGCTAACACTGAAGCTTTCTTT,CASSPFGGANTEAFF,15,few,TRBV27,-,TRBJ1-1
TGTGCCACCCCACTAGCGGGGACAGATACGCAGTATTTT,CATPLAGTDTQYF,13,-,TRBV24-1,TRBD2,TRBJ2-3
TGTGCCATCAGTGAGTCCACAGGGGGCGATGAGCAGTTCTTC,CAISESTGGDEQFF,14,-,TRBV10-3,TRBD1,TRBJ2-1
TGTGCCAGCAGTGCTCCCGGGACAGGGACCTTGAACACTGAAGCTTTCTTT,CASSAPGTGTLNTEAFF,17,-,TRBV28,TRBD1,TRBJ1-1
TGTGCCAGCAGTTTAGTTTATGGTGGTAGCGGGGGTACCTACGAGCAGTACTTC,CASSLVYGGSGGTYEQYF,18,-,TRBV27,TRBD2,TRBJ2-7